The entry below describes one T cell receptor beta chain. Its antigen is currently not known. Per-base qualities were not stored, and no clone one base away is much larger. These data originate in a study of cytomegalovirus exposure and HLA in healthy donors (dated by TCRdb to 2016 to 2017). Background for the entire study: According to a later analysis, the 120 or so validation repertoires were produced on the same platform as the approximately 620 repertoires of the first cohort. The study aimed to test whether cataloging public T cell receptors could reveal signatures of past pathogen exposure. In addition to the first cohort of approximately 650 subjects, a separate validation cohort of 120 different subjects was used. To predict cytomegalovirus infection status, the study combined high-throughput TCR immunosequencing, statistical association of individual TCRs with disease status, and machine learning.

The donors belonged to the validation cohort of roughly 120 subjects, which was separate from the approximately 680-subject first cohort. Including the terminal cysteine and phenylalanine, the CDR3 comprises 12 residues. The DNA shown is the 36-base CDR3, in frame from base 1. Cut back by 8 bases and 4 bases, the V and J ends lie 14 bases apart. The germline V gene encodes CDR1 SQVTM and CDR2 ANQGSEA. Here is what the overall study found, with its caveats: The study listed 150 to 200 TCR beta chains as associated with cytomegalovirus. The authors suggested that the approach could potentially be generalized to other disease states and immunological phenotypes. Cytomegalovirus status was reported to be diagnosed by the classifier with high specificity and sensitivity in both the original and validation cohorts. A later analysis lacked HLA typing for the validation cohort, so it scored co-occurrence in that cohort across all 120 repertoires. While some public TCRs were present in many individuals, most TCR sequences turned up only very rarely across donors. A few of the identified cytomegalovirus-associated TCR beta chains were confirmed in vitro to be specific for cytomegalovirus antigens. A later analysis found that TCRs clustered in the first cohort also tended to co-occur in the 120 validation repertoires, with 90% to 95% of cluster scores above 0.

The library was prepared using the immunoSEQ multiplex PCR assay. The authors' analysis ran thus. A statistical classification framework was built for diagnosing cytomegalovirus status from the catalog of TCR beta chain sequences. In its TCRdb copy, this immuneACCESS table keeps in-frame sequences only and misses some clones. Where compared with another copy, unresolved V genes explain less than half of these, and the others have no known cause. Clonal size and the V and J genes are those of that table, whereas D and trimming came from the DNA. Across this sample there are tens of thousands of clones, with roughly 93% seen only once. Over 2% of the sample is held by the ten biggest clonotypes.

The chain is assembled from TRBV29-1 and TRBJ1-2; tentative D gene TRBD1, with 5 bases matching. This receptor was obtained from a man aged 30 to 45 in good health and CMV-seronegative. The sample was PBMCs. The sequence in DNA is TGCAGCTCTGCCAGGGTTGGCTATGGCTACACCTTC. Its amino acids are CSSARVGYGYTF.